The subject of this entry is one T cell receptor beta chain. Its specificity is not known. One junction end does not reproduce the germline sequence, and a read error may be involved. The germline CDR1 and CDR2 sequences are MNHEY and SMNVEV (reference sequence). This CDR3 is built from 14 residues. Regarding time point: week 23, last vaccination. In every dose of vaccine, 300 ug of mutant IDH1 20-mer peptide was given alongside topical imiquimod. The data stem from a study of a mutant IDH1 vaccine in newly diagnosed glioma. Whole-study context: Investigators started vaccination 4-6 weeks after radiotherapy alone, or with temozolomide cycles. Treated patients comprised about 62% males and roughly 40% females, mean age approximately 42 years. Study findings and constraints: Pseudoprogression appeared unlinked to shifts in leading peripheral T cell clonotypes. Vaccination induced immune responses in roughly 93% of patients.

TCRdb keeps only in-frame clones here, not all; method: immunoSEQ multiplex PCR. The sample contains about 72,000 clones, over 75% of which appear only once. The sample here was PBMCs, taken from a glioma patient whose treatment included an IDH1 peptide vaccine. This receptor was taken from a man between 18 and 35 years old with glioma. The chain couples TRBV27 to TRBJ1-3, with 8 bases aligning to TRBD1. The CDR3 reads CASSRTGSENTIYF. The CDR3, as DNA: TGTGCCAGCAGTCGGACAGGGTCTGAAAACACCATATATTTT.